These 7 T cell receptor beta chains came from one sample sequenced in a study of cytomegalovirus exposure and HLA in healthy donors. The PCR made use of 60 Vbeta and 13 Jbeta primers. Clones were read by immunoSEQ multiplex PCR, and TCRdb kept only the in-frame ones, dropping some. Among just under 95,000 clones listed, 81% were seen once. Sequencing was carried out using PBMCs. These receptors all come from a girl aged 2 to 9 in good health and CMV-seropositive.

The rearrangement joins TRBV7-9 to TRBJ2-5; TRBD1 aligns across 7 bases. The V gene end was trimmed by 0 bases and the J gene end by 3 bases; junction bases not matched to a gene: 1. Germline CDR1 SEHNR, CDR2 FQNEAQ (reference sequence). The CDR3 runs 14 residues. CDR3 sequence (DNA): TGTGCCAGCAGCTTAGCCGGGACAGAAGAGACCCAGTACTTC. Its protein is CASSLAGTEETQYF.

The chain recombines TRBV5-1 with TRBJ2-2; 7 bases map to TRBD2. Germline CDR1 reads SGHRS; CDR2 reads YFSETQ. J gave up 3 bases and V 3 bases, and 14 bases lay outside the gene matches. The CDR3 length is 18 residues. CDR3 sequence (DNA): TGCGCCAGCAGCTCCCGTTTTTCGCGGGAGCGAGACACCGGGGAGCTGTTTTTT. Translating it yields CASSSRFSRERDTGELFF.

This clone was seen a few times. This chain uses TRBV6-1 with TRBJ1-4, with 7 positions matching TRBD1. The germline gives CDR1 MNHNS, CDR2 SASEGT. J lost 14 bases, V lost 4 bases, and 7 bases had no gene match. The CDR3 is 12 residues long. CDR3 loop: CASSVTGQLLFF. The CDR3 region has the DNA TGTGCCAGCAGTGTGACGGGACAGTTGCTGTTTTTT.

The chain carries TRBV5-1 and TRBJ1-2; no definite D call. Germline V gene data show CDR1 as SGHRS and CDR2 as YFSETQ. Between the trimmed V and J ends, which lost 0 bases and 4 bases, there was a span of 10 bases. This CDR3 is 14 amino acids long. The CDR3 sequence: CASSLGAQTYGYTF. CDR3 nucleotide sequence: TGCGCCAGCAGCTTGGGGGCACAGACCTATGGCTACACCTTC.

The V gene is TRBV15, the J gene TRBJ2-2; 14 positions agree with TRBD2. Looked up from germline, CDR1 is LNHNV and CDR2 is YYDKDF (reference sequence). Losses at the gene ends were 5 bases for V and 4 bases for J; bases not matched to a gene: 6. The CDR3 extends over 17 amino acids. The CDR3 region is CATSSGLAGASTGELFF. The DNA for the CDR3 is TGTGCCACCAGCTCGGGACTAGCGGGAGCTAGCACCGGGGAGCTGTTTTTT.

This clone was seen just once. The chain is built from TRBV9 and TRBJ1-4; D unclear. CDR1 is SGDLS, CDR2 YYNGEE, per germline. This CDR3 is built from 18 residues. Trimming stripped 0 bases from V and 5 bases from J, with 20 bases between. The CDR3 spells CASSVVPGGLLGNEKLFF. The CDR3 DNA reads TGTGCCAGCAGCGTAGTACCAGGAGGCCTATTGGGAAATGAAAAACTGTTTTTT.

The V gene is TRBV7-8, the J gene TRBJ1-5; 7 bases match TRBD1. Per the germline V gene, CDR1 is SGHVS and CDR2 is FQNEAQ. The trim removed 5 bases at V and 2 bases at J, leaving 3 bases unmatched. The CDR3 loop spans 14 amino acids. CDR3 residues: CASSRQGGNQPQHF. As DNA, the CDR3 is TGTGCCAGCAGCCGACAGGGAGGCAATCAGCCCCAGCATTTT.